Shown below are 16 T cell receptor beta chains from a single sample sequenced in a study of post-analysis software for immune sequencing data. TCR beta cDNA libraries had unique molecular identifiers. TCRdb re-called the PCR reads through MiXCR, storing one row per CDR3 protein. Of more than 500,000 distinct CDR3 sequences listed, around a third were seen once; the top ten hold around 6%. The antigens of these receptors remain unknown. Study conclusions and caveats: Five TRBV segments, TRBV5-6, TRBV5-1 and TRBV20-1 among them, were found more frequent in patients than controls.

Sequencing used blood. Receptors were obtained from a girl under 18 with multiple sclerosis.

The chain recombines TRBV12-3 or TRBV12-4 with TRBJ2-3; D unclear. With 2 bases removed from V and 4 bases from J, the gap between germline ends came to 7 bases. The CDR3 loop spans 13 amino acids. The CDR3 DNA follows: TGTGCCAGCAGTTTATTTGAGTCAGATACGCAGTATTTT. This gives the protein CASSLFESDTQYF.

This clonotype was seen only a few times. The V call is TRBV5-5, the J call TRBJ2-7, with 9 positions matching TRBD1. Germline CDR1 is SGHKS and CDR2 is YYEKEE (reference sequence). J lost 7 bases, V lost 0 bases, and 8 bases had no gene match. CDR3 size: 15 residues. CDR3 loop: CASSLVRDRAKEQYF. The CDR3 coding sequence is TGTGCCAGCAGCTTGGTCCGGGACAGGGCCAAGGAGCAGTACTTC.

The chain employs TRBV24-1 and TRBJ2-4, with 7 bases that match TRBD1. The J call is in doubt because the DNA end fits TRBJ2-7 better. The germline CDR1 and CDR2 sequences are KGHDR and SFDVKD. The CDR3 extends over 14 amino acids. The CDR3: CATSETGNEYEQYF. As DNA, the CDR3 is TGTGCCACCAGTGAGACAGGGAATGAATACGAGCAGTACTTC.

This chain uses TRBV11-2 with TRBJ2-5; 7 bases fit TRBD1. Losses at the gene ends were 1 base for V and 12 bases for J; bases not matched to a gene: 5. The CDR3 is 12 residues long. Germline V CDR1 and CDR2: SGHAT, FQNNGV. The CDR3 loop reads CASSLVDRAEYF. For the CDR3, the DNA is TGTGCCAGCAGCTTAGTAGACAGGGCGGAGTACTTC.

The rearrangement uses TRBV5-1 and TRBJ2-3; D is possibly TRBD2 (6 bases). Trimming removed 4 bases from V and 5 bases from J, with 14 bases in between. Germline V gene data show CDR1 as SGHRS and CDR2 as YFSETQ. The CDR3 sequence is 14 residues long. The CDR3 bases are TGCGCCAGCAGCATGGGACTCCAAAGAGATACGCAGTATTTT. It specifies CASSMGLQRDTQYF.

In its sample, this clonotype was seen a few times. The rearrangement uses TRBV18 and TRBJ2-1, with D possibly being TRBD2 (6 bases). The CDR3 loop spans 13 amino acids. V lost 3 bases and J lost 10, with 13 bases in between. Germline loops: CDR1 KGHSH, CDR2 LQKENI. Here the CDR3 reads CASSPATGEEQFF. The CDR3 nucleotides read TGTGCCAGCTCACCGGCGACGGGGGAGGAGCAGTTCTTC.

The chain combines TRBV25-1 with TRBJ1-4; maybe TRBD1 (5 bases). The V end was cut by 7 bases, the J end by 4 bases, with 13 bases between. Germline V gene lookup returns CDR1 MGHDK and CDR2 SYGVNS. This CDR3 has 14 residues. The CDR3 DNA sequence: TGTGCCAGCACTCCCGGGGGGAGTAATGAAAAACTGTTTTTT. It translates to CASTPGGSNEKLFF.

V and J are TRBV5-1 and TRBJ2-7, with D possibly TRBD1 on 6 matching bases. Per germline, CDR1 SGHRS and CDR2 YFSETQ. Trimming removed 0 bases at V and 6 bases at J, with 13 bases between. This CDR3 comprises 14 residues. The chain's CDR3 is CASSLGRTAGEQYF. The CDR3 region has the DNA TGCGCCAGCAGCTTGGGACGGACAGCTGGCGAGCAGTACTTC.

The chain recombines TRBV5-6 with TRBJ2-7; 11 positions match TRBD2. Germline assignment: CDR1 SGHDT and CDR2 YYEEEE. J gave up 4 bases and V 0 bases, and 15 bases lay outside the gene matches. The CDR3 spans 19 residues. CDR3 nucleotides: TGTGCCAGCAGCTTGGCCGCGACTAGCGGGGTTCCGGAGAGTTACGAGCAGTACTTC. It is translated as CASSLAATSGVPESYEQYF.

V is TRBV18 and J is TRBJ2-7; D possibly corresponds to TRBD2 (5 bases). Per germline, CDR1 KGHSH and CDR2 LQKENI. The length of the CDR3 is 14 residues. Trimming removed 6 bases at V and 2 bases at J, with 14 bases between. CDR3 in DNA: TGTGCCAGCTCGCCAGATTTAGCGACCTACGAGCAGTACTTC. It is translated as CASSPDLATYEQYF. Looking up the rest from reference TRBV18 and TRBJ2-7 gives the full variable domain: NAGVMQNPRHLVRRRGQEARLRCSPMKGHSHVYWYRQLPEEGLKFMVYLQKENIIDESGMPKERFSAEFPKEGPSILRIQQVVRGDSAAYFCASSPDLATYEQYFGPGTRLTVT.

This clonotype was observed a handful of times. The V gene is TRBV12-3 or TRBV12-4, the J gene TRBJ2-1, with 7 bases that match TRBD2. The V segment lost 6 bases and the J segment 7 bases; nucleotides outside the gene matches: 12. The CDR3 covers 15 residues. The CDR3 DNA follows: TGTGCCAGCAGCCTCGGACTAGAGGTCTTTAATGAGCAGTTCTTC. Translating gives CASSLGLEVFNEQFF.

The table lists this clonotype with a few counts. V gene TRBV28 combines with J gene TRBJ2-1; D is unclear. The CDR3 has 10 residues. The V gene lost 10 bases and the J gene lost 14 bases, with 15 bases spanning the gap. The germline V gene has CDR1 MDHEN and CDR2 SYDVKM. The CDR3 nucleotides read TGTGCCACCCGGAAATTTTGGGAGTTCTTC. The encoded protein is CATRKFWEFF.

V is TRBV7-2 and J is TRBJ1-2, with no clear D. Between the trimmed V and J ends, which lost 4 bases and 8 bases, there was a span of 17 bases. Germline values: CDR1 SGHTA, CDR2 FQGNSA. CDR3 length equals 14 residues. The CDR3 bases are TGTGCCAGCAGCTCTCGGGAGGCGGGTGAGGGCTACACCTTC. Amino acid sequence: CASSSREAGEGYTF. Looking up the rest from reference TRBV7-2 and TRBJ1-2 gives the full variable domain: GAGVSQSPSNKVTEKGKDVELRCDPISGHTALYWYRQSLGQGLEFLIYFQGNSAPDKSGLPSDRFSAERTGGSVSTLTIQRTQQEDSAVYLCASSSREAGEGYTFGSGTRLTVV.

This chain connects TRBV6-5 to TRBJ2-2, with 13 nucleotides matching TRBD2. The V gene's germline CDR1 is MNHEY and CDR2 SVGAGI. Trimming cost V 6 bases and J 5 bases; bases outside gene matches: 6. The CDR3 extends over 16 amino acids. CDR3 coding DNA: TGTGCCAGCAGCCGACTAGCGGGGGGACCGACCGGGGAGCTGTTTTTT. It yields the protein CASSRLAGGPTGELFF.

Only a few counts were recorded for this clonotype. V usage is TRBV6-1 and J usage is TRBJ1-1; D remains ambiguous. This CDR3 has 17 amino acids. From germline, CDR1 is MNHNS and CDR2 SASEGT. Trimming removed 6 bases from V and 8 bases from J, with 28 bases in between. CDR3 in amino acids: CASRRVTRSKADKEAFF. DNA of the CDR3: TGTGCCAGCAGGAGAGTTACGAGGTCTAAGGCGGATAAAGAAGCTTTCTTT.

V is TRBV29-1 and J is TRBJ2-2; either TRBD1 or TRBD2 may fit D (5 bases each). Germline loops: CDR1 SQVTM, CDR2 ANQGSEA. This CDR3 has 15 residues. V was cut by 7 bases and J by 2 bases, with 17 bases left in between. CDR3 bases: TGCAGCGCAATGGGGGACCCCTCAAACACCGGGGAGCTGTTTTTT. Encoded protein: CSAMGDPSNTGELFF.